A selection of T cell receptor beta chains follows, all from one sample in a study of T-cell reconstitution after alpha-beta-depleted transplantation in children. Each CDR3 protein is one row after TCRdb ran MiXCR on the PCR reads. Of about 500,000 distinct CDR3 sequences listed, around a third were seen once; the top ten hold under 3%. The sample here was PBMCs from the stem cell graft donor, taken from the stem cell graft. The receptors were sampled from a human donor who donated a stem cell graft to a child with aplastic anemia. The CDR3 runs from the conserved cysteine through the conserved F or W. Fields, in order: J gene, V gene, CDR3 protein.

TRBJ2-3 TRBV20-1 CSALLAGPADTQYF
TRBJ2-7 TRBV20-1 CSASGRAFSYEQYF
TRBJ1-1 TRBV30 CAWSGGNTEAFF
TRBJ2-5 TRBV20-1 CSARNGRQNQETQYF
TRBJ2-7 TRBV21-1 CASSFNLPLWDRASYEQYF
TRBJ2-6 TRBV7-8 CASSLRQGSLGANVLTF
TRBJ2-5 TRBV7-8 CASTPEPGYQETQYF
TRBJ1-4 TRBV9 CASSATGGEKLFF
TRBJ2-6 TRBV29-1 CSVILSGANVLTF
TRBJ2-6 TRBV6-1 CASSRRGLSSPSGANVLTF
TRBJ2-1 TRBV20-1 CSANRLAETYNEQFF
TRBJ1-4 TRBV5-1 CASSTIPGVNEKLFF
TRBJ1-6 TRBV4-1 CASSQDTWAGADSPLHF
TRBJ2-5 TRBV20-1 CSARSTAKETQYF
TRBJ2-7 TRBV7-6 CASSSYTALAGLYEQYF
TRBJ1-5 TRBV5-1 CASSLGTQNQPQHF
TRBJ2-7 TRBV6-2/TRBV6-3 CASADLSSYEQYF
TRBJ2-1 TRBV12-3/TRBV12-4 CASSLVALLAGGENEQFF
TRBJ1-1 TRBV10-3 CAISEPPRGGGNTEAFF
TRBJ2-1 TRBV9 CASSVLPSQREVYEQFF
TRBJ1-2 TRBV6-2/TRBV6-3 CASSWAANYGYTF
TRBJ2-2 TRBV12-3/TRBV12-4 CASSHTTSTGELFF
TRBJ2-3 TRBV7-9 CASSGSRGSPPDTQYF
TRBJ2-1 TRBV5-1 CASSKSLAGYNEQFF
TRBJ1-2 TRBV7-2 CASSLGGSVVYGYTF
TRBJ1-1 TRBV12-3/TRBV12-4 CASSPGAYTEAFF
TRBJ2-2 TRBV5-1 CASQYRATGELFF
TRBJ2-7 TRBV6-2/TRBV6-3 CASSYPRTSKEQYF
TRBJ1-2 TRBV4-1 CASSQEGQPNYGYTF
TRBJ2-3 TRBV7-3 CASSSGTQSTDTQYF
TRBJ1-1 TRBV6-2/TRBV6-3 CASTLQGLDTEAFF
TRBJ2-5 TRBV30 CACKGLAGPVGAQETQYF
TRBJ2-6 TRBV12-3/TRBV12-4 CASRSPDHVSGANVLTF
TRBJ1-5 TRBV10-2 CASSEFFPGQLTWDNQPQHF
TRBJ1-1 TRBV30 CAWAPRGRGMNTEAFF
TRBJ2-7 TRBV6-1 CASSDGGSSYEQYF
TRBJ1-1 TRBV12-3/TRBV12-4 CASRKGTANTEAFF
TRBJ2-2 TRBV5-4 CASRPERERNTGELFF
TRBJ1-5 TRBV5-1 CASSLDRQAPQHF
TRBJ2-5 TRBV11-3 CASSLGRARDF
TRBJ1-4 TRBV13 CASSLHPTQPNEKLFF
TRBJ1-1 TRBV19 CASSSPRGASTEAFF
TRBJ1-6 TRBV7-6 CASSPNSQSTNSPLHF
TRBJ1-2 TRBV4-3 CASSQEVGERYGYTF
TRBJ1-2 TRBV10-1 CASTRAATATF
TRBJ1-5 TRBV7-6 CASSLTGLANQPQHF
TRBJ2-6 TRBV29-1 CSVDIMGSGANVLTF
TRBJ1-1 TRBV5-1 CASRSGGQNTEAFF
TRBJ2-3 TRBV25-1 CASTDRGDTQYF
TRBJ1-1 TRBV20-1 CSARSTGRNTEAFF
TRBJ2-1 TRBV19 CASSEGQGAYNEQFF
TRBJ2-5 TRBV6-5 CASSYGGPGETQYF
TRBJ2-1 TRBV20-1 CSARADAGREFF
TRBJ2-5 TRBV5-6 CASSVGQPRGTQYF
TRBJ2-7 TRBV5-4 CASSLVVAGGSNEQYF
TRBJ1-2 TRBV28 CASSPGANWAANYGYTF
TRBJ2-1 TRBV6-1 CASTRVNEQFF
TRBJ1-6 TRBV28 CASSGGPTSYNSPLHF
TRBJ2-1 TRBV20-1 CSARDWSGSPYNEQFF